Sequencing of this T cell receptor beta chain was carried out in a study of blood T cell repertoires in COVID-19. Study in general: Italy, Spain and the United States were the sources of the convalescent and acute COVID-19 samples. PBMCs, B-cell-depleted T cells, or T cells were the source of the cDNA or gDNA that made up the material.

In the study's own analysis: Counts of nucleated cells, estimated from reference gene primer amplification, were obtained. Profiling relied on immunoSEQ multiplex PCR, and the TCRdb table lists in-frame clones only, not all of them. V and J calls and clone size are given by that table; D and trimming were obtained from the DNA. The table records roughly 250,000 clones, around 90% of them present only once. There are 16 residues in the CDR3. Germline trimming cut 2 bases from V and 6 bases from J; bases unmatched to any gene: 10. Germline CDR1 is ENHRY and CDR2 is SYGVKD. This chain connects TRBV10-3 to TRBJ1-1; 9 nucleotides line up with TRBD1. The receptor was derived from a young woman with acute COVID-19. The specimen sequenced was PBMCs or T cells enriched from blood (not recorded which). CDR3 coding DNA: TGTGCCATCAGTGAGCCGGACAGGGGAGATACGGCTGAAGCTTTCTTT. This gives the protein CAISEPDRGDTAEAFF.